These 13 T cell receptor beta chains were all obtained from the same sample, sequenced in a study of identical twins. TCRdb passed the 5' RACE reads through MiXCR, listing each CDR3 protein once. The table lists some 900,000 distinct CDR3 sequences, 9% to 15% of them singletons. The data were also submitted as part of a second study, on yellow fever vaccine responses in identical twins.

Source material: PBMCs. The receptors shown here come from a woman between 18 and 30 years old in good health.

This clonotype turned up a few times. This rearrangement joins TRBV3-1 to TRBJ2-1; TRBD2 agrees at 15 bases. This CDR3 is built from 22 residues. Germline CDR1 LGHDT, CDR2 YNNKEL (reference sequence). Trimming at V came to 0 bases and at J to 0 bases, leaving 12 bases not matched to a gene. CDR3 loop: CASSQDKWGLAGGSSSYNEQFF. In nucleotides, the CDR3 is TGTGCCAGCAGCCAAGATAAGTGGGGACTAGCGGGGGGATCGAGCTCCTACAATGAGCAGTTCTTC.

This clonotype was detected only a few times. The chain combines TRBV3-1 with TRBJ2-5, with TRBD2 as a possible D gene (6 bases). Deletions cut 4 bases from V and 5 bases from J, with 14 bases between. The CDR3 has 14 residues. Germline V lookup: CDR1 LGHDT, CDR2 YNNKEL (reference sequence). CDR3 in amino acids: CASSRAGLGETQYF. In DNA form, the CDR3 reads TGTGCCAGCAGCCGGGCGGGGTTGGGGGAGACCCAGTACTTC.

This clonotype turned up a few times. V usage is TRBV28 and J usage is TRBJ1-1; no definite D call. This CDR3 is 15 amino acids long. The V end was cut by 7 bases, the J end by 1 base, with 16 bases between. CDR1 and CDR2 (germline): MDHEN, SYDVKM. The CDR3 bases are TGTGCCAGCAAAAAATCGGGCACTGGGAACACTGAAGCTTTCTTT. Its protein is CASKKSGTGNTEAFF.

This clonotype has more than one count but fewer than ten. CDR3 residues: CASSPQGGWGSYEQYF. The CDR3 DNA reads TGTGCCAGCAGCCCTCAGGGGGGTTGGGGCTCCTACGAGCAGTACTTC. V usage is TRBV9 and J usage is TRBJ2-7; weak D call: TRBD1 (7 bases). Germline CDR1 and CDR2: SGDLS and YYNGEE. CDR3 size: 16 residues. V dropped 4 bases and J dropped 0 bases, with 17 bases sitting between them. Combining the CDR3 with reference TRBV9 and TRBJ2-7 gives the whole variable domain DSGVTQTPKHLITATGQRVTLRCSPRSGDLSVYWYQQSLDQGLQFLIQYYNGEERAKGNILERFSAQQFPDLHSELNLSSLELGDSALYFCASSPQGGWGSYEQYFGPGTRLTVT.

This clonotype was counted between two and nine times. This chain links TRBV10-3 with TRBJ1-2, with D perhaps matching TRBD1 (6 bases). The CDR3 runs 15 residues. Between the trimmed V and J ends, which lost 4 bases and 4 bases, there was a span of 16 bases. The germline V gene has CDR1 ENHRY and CDR2 SYGVKD. In DNA, the CDR3 is TGTGCCATCAGTGGGACGGACTCAGGGGCCTATGGCTACACCTTC. This codes for CAISGTDSGAYGYTF.

The chain is built from TRBV27 and TRBJ2-3; no clear D gene. Germline CDR1 and CDR2: MNHEY and SMNVEV (reference sequence). Deletions cut 6 bases from V and 2 bases from J, with 15 bases between. The CDR3 totals 15 residues. CDR3 sequence (DNA): TGTGCCAGCAGGATCCTAGGCCCGGTCACAGATACGCAGTATTTT. The encoded protein is CASRILGPVTDTQYF.

The chain combines TRBV15 with TRBJ2-5; D may be TRBD1 or TRBD2 (5 bases each). This CDR3 is 15 amino acids long. Germline-derived CDR1 and CDR2 are LNHNV and YYDKDF (reference sequence). Between the trimmed V and J ends, which lost 1 base and 4 bases, there was a span of 13 bases. The DNA of the CDR3 is TGTGCCACCAGCAGAGTACGAGAGGGGCCAGAGACCCAGTACTTC. Its protein is CATSRVREGPETQYF.

This clonotype was found many times. The chain has TRBV28 and TRBJ1-5; D is possibly TRBD1 (6 bases). The germline V gene has CDR1 MDHEN and CDR2 SYDVKM. This CDR3 contains 14 residues. V dropped 5 bases and J dropped 7 bases, with 15 bases sitting between them. The CDR3 DNA reads as TGTGCCAGCAGTGAACAGGGTCGGGGGCAGCCCCAGCATTTT. It codes for CASSEQGRGQPQHF.

This clonotype was recorded a few times. The CDR3, as DNA: TGCAGTGCTAGAGGCCCCCGGGACAGGGGCGCGTTTGGCTACACCTTC. It yields the protein CSARGPRDRGAFGYTF. The genes are TRBV20-1 and TRBJ1-2, with 10 bases matching TRBD1. Germline V gives CDR1 DFQATT, CDR2 SNEGSKA (reference sequence). Trimming at V came to 1 base and at J to 7 bases, leaving 12 bases not matched to a gene. The CDR3 consists of 16 residues.

V gene TRBV11-1 combines with J gene TRBJ2-1; D is undetermined. The germline gives CDR1 SGHAT, CDR2 FQDESV (reference sequence). V lost 5 bases to trimming and J lost 0 bases, with 23 bases between them. The CDR3 is made up of 19 amino acids. CDR3 sequence: CASSPELILLQSSYNEQFF. For the CDR3, the DNA is TGTGCCAGCAGCCCGGAGCTTATCTTACTCCAGAGCTCCTACAATGAGCAGTTCTTC.

CDR3 in amino acids: CAIREEADRGYGYTF. DNA of the CDR3: TGTGCCATCAGGGAGGAGGCAGACAGGGGCTATGGCTACACCTTC. J is TRBJ1-2 and V is TRBV10-3, with 8 bases aligning to TRBD1. The CDR3 is 15 residues long. In germline, CDR1 is ENHRY, CDR2 SYGVKD. The V gene end was trimmed by 6 bases and the J gene end by 4 bases; junction bases not matched to a gene: 10.

The gene calls are TRBV20-1 and TRBJ2-5; no clear D gene. Per germline, CDR1 DFQATT and CDR2 SNEGSKA (reference sequence). V lost 1 base and J lost 2, with 11 bases in between. This CDR3 contains 14 residues. The CDR3 region is CSARARLVQETQYF. The CDR3 nucleotides read TGCAGTGCTAGAGCTCGCCTAGTTCAAGAGACCCAGTACTTC.

This chain links TRBV15 with TRBJ2-3, with D perhaps TRBD1 or TRBD2 (5 bases each). The CDR3 has 15 residues. V shed 2 bases and J shed 0 bases, with 9 bases lying between them. Germline lookup yields CDR1 LNHNV and CDR2 YYDKDF (reference sequence). CDR3 region: CATSRRGPSTDTQYF. CDR3 DNA sequence: TGTGCCACCAGCAGACGGGGCCCTAGCACAGATACGCAGTATTTT.